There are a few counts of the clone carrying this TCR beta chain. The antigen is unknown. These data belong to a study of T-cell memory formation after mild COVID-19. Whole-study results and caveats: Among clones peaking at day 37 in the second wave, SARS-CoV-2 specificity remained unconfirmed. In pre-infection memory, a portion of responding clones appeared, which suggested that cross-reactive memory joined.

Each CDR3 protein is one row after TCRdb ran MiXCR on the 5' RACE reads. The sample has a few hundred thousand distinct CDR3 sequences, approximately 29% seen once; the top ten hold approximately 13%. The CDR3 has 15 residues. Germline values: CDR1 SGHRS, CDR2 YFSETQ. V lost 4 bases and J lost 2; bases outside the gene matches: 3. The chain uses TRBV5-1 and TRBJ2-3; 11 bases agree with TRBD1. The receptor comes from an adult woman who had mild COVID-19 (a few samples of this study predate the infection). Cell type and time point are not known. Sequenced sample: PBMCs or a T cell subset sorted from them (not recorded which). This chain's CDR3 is CASSIGQGATDTQYF. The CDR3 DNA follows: TGCGCCAGCAGCATAGGACAGGGGGCCACAGATACGCAGTATTTT.